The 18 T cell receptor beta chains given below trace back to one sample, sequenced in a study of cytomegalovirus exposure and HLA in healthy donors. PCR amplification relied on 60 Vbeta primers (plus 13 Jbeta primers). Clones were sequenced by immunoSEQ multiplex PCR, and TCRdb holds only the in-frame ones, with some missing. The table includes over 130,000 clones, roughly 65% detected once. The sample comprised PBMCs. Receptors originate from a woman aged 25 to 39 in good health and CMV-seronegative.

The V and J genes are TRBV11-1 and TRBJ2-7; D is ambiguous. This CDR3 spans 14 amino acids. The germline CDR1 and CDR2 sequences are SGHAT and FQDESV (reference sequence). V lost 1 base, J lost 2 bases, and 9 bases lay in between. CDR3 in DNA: TGTGCCAGCAGCTTAGTCGGCGGTACCTACGAGCAGTACGTC. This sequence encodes CASSLVGGTYEQYV.

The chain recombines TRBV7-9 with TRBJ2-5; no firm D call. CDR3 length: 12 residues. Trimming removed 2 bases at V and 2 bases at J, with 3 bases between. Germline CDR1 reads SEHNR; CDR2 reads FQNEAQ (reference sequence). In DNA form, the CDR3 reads TGTGCCAGCAGCTTAACTCAAGAGACCCAGTACTTC. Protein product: CASSLTQETQYF.

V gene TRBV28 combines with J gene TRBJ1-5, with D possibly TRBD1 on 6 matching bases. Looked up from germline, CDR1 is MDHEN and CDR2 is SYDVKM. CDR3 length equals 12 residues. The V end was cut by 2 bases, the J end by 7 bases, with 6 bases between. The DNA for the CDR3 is TGTGCCAGCAGTTTAGGACAGCAGCCCCAGCATTTT. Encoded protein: CASSLGQQPQHF.

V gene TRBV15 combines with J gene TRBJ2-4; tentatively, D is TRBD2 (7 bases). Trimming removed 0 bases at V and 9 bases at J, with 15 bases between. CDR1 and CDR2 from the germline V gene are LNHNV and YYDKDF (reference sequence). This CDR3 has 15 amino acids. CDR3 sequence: CATSRDGGGEGIQYF. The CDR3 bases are TGTGCCACCAGCAGAGATGGGGGGGGCGAGGGCATTCAGTACTTC.

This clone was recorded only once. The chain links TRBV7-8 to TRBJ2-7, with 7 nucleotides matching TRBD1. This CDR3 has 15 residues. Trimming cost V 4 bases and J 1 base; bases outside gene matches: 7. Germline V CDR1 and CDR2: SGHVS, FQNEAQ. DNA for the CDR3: TGTGCCAGCAGCTGGACACAGGGGACGTCCTACGAGCAGTACGTC. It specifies CASSWTQGTSYEQYV.

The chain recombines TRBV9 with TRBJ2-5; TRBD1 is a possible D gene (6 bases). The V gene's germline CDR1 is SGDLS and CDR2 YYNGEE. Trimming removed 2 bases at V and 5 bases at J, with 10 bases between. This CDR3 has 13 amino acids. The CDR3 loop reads CASSVGQGETQYF. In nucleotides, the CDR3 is TGTGCCAGCAGCGTGGGCCAGGGGGAGACCCAGTACTTC. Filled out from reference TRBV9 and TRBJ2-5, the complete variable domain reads DSGVTQTPKHLITATGQRVTLRCSPRSGDLSVYWYQQSLDQGLQFLIQYYNGEERAKGNILERFSAQQFPDLHSELNLSSLELGDSALYFCASSVGQGETQYFGPGTRLLVL.

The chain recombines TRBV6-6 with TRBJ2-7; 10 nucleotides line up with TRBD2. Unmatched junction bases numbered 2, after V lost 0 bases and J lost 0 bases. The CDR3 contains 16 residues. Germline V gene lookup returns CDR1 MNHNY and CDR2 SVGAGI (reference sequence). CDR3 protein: CASSYSGTSVSYEQYF. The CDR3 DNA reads TGTGCCAGCAGTTACTCCGGGACTAGCGTCTCCTACGAGCAGTACTTC.

The CDR3 region has the DNA TGTGCCAGCTCACCAGTGGGAGAGGGCATCGGAGCTTTCTTT. This translates into CASSPVGEGIGAFF. The rearrangement links TRBV18 to TRBJ1-1; no clear D gene. Trimming pared 2 bases from V and 10 bases from J, leaving 17 bases between. Per germline, CDR1 KGHSH and CDR2 LQKENI. The CDR3 runs 14 residues.

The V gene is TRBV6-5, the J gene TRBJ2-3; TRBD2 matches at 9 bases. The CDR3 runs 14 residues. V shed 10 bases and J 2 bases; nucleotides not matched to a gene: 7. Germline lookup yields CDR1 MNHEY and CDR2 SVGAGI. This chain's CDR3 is CATRLAGATDTQYF. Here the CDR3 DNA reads TGTGCCACGCGCTTAGCGGGGGCCACAGATACGCAGTATTTT.

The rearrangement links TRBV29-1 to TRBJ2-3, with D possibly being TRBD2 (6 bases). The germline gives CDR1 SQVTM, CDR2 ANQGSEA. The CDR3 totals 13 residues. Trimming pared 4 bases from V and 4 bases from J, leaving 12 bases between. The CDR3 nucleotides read TGCAGCGTTGTTCCTAGCGCGGCAGATACGCAGTATTTT. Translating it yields CSVVPSAADTQYF.

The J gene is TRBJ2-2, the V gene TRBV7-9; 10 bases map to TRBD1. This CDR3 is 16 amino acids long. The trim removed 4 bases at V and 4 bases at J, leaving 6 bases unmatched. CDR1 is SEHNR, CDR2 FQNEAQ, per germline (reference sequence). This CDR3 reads CASSSSGDRGTGELFF. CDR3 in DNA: TGTGCCAGCAGCTCTTCCGGGGACAGGGGCACCGGGGAGCTGTTTTTT.

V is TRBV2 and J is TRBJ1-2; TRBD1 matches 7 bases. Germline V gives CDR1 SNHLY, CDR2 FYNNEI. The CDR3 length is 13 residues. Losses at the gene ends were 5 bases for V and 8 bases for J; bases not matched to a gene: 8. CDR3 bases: TGTGCCAGCAGTTACACCGGGACAGACGGCTACACCTTC. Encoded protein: CASSYTGTDGYTF.

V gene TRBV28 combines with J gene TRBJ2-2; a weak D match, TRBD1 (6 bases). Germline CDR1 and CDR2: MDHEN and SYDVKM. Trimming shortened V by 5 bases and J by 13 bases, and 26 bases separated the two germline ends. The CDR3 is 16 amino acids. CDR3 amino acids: CASSQATGNVELGLFF. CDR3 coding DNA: TGTGCCAGCAGTCAAGCTACAGGGAATGTAGAGCTCGGGCTGTTTTTT.

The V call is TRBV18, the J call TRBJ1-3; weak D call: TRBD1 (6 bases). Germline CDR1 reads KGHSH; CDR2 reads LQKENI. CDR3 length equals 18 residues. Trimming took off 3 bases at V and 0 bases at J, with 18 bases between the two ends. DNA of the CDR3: TGTGCCAGCTCACCTCAGATGGGACAAATCAGCTCTGGAAACACCATATATTTT. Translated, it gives CASSPQMGQISSGNTIYF.

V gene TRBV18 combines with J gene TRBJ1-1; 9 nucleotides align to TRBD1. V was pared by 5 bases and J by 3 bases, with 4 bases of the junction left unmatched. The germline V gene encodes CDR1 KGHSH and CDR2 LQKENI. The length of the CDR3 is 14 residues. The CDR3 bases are TGTGCCAGCTCAGCGCGGACAGGGGACACTGAAGCTTTCTTT. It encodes CASSARTGDTEAFF.

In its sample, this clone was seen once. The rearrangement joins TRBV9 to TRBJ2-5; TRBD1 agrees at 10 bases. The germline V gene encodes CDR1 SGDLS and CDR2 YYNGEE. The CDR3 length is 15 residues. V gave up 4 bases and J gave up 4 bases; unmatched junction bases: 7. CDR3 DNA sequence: TGTGCCAGCAGCATGACAGGGGGCAAAAGAGAGACCCAGTACTTC. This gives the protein CASSMTGGKRETQYF.

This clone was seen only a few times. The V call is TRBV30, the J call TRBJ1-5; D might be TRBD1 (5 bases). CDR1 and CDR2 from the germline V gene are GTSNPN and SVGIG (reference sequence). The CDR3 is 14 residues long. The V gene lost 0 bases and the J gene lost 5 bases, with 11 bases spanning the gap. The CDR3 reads CAWSVGQGYQPQHF. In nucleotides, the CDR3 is TGTGCCTGGAGTGTAGGTCAGGGCTATCAGCCCCAGCATTTT.

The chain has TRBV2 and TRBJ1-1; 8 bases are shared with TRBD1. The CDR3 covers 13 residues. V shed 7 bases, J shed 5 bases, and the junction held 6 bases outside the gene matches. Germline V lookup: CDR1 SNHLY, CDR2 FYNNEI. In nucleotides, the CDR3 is TGTGCCAGCACCCGACAGGGGACTACTGAAGCTTTCTTT. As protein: CASTRQGTTEAFF.